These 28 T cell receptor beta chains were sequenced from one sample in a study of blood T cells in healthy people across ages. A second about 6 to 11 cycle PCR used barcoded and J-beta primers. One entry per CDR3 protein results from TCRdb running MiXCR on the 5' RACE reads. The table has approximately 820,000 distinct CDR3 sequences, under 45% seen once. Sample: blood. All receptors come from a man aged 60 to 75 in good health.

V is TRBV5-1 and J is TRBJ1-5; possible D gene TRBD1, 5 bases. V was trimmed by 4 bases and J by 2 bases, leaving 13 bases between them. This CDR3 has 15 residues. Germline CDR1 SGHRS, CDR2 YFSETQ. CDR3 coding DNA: TGCGCCAGCAGCCCCGGGGACGGGGGCAATCAGCCCCAGCATTTT. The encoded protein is CASSPGDGGNQPQHF.

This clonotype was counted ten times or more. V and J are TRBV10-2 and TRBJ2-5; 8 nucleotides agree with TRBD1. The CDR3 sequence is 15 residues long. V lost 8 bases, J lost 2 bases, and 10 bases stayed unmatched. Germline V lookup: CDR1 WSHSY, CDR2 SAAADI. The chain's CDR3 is CASGSGTGPQETQYF. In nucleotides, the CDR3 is TGCGCCAGCGGATCCGGGACAGGCCCACAAGAGACCCAGTACTTC.

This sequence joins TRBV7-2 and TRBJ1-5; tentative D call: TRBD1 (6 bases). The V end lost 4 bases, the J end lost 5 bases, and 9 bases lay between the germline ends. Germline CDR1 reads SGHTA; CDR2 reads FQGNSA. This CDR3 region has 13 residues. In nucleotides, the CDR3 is TGTGCCAGCAGCTGGAAGGGGGATCAGCCCCAGCATTTT. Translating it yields CASSWKGDQPQHF. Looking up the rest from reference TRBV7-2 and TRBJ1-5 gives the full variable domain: GAGVSQSPSNKVTEKGKDVELRCDPISGHTALYWYRQSLGQGLEFLIYFQGNSAPDKSGLPSDRFSAERTGGSVSTLTIQRTQQEDSAVYLCASSWKGDQPQHFGDGTRLSIL.

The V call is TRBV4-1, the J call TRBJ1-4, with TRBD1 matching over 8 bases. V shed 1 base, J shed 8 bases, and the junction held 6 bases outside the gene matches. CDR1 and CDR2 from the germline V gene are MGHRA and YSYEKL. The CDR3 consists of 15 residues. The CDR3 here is CASSQGTGFGEKLFF. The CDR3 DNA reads TGCGCCAGCAGCCAAGGGACAGGGTTTGGAGAAAAACTGTTTTTT.

The CDR3 reads CASSAQTSGGETQYF. The CDR3 DNA reads as TGTGCCAGCAGCGCCCAGACTAGCGGGGGCGAGACCCAGTACTTC. The chain combines TRBV7-2 with TRBJ2-5; 12 bases fit TRBD2. V dropped 5 bases and J dropped 5; count of bases not matched to a gene: 6. Germline CDR1 reads SGHTA; CDR2 reads FQGNSA. The CDR3 sequence is 15 residues long.

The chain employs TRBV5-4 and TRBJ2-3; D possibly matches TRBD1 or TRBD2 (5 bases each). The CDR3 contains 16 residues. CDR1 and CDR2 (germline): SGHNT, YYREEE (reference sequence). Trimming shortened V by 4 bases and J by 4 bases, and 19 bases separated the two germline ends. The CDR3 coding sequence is TGTGCCAGCAGCCAAAGGGTGGGGACCGGGGCAGATACGCAGTATTTT. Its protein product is CASSQRVGTGADTQYF.

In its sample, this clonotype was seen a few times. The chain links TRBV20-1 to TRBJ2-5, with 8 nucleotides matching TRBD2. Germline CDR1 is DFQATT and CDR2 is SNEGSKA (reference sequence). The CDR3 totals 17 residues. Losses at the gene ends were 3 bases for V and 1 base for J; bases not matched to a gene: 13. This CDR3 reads CSARSGLGGPFQETQYF. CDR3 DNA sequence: TGCAGTGCTAGGTCGGGACTAGGGGGACCCTTCCAAGAGACCCAGTACTTC.

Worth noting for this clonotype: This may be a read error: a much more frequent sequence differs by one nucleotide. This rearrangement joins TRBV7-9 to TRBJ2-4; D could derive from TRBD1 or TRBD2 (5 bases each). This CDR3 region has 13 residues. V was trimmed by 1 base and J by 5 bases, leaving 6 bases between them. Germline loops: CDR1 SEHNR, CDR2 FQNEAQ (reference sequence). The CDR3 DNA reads TGTGCCAGCAGCTTAGTGGGGGAAAACATTCAGTACTTC. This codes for CASSLVGENIQYF.

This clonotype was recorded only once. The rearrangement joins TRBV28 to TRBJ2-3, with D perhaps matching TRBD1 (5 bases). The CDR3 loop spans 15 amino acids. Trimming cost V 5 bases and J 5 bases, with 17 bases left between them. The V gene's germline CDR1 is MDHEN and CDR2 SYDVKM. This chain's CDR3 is CASSPREGVVDTQYF. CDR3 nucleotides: TGTGCCAGCAGTCCCCGTGAAGGGGTGGTAGATACGCAGTATTTT.

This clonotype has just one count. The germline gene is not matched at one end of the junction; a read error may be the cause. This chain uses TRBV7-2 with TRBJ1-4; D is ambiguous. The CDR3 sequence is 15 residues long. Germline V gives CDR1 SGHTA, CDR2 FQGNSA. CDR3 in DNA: TGTGCCAACAGCCCGGAGCCCGGCCTCAATGAAAAACTGTTTTTT. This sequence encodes CANSPEPGLNEKLFF.

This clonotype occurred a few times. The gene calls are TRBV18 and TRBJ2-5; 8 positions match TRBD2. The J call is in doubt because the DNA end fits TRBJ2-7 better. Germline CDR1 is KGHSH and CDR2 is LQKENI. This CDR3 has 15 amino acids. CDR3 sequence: CASSPRVTSGYEQYF. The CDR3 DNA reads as TGTGCCAGCTCACCACGGGTCACTAGCGGCTACGAGCAGTACTTC.

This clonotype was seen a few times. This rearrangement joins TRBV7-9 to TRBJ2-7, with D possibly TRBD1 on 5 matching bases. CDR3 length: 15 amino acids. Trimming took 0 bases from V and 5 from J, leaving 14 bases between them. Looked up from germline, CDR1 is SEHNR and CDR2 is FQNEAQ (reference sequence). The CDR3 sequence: CASSLAGRARDEQYF. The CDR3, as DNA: TGTGCCAGCAGCTTAGCGGGCAGGGCAAGAGACGAGCAGTACTTC.

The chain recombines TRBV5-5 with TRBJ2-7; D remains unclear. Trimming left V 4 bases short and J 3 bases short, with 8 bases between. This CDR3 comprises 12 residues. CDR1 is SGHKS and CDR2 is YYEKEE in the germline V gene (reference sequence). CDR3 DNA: TGTGCCAGCAGCCAGACGGACTACGAGCAGTACTTC. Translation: CASSQTDYEQYF.

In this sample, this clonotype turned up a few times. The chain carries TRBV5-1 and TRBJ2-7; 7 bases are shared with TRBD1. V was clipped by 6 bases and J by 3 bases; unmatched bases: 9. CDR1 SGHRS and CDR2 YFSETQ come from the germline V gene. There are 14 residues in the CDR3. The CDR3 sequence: CASTVGDRHYEQYF. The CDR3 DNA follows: TGCGCCAGCACCGTTGGGGACAGACACTACGAGCAGTACTTC.

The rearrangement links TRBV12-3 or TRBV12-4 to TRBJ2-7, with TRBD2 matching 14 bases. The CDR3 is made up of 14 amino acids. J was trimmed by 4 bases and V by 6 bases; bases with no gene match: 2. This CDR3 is CASRGTSGSYEQYF. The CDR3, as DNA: TGTGCCAGCAGAGGGACTAGCGGGAGTTACGAGCAGTACTTC.

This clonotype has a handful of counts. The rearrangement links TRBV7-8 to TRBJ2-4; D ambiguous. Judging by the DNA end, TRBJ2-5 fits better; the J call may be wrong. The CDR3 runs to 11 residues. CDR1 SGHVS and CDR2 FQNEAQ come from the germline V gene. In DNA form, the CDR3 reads TGTGCCACTAAGCCCCAAGAGACCCAGTACTTC. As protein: CATKPQETQYF.

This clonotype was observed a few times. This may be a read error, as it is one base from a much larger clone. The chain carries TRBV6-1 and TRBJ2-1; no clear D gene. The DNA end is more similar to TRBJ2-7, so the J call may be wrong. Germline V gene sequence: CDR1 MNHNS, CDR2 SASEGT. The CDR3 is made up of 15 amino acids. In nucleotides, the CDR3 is TGTGCCAGCAGTGCCCCGACCAGCTCCTACAATGAGCAGTACTTC. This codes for CASSAPTSSYNEQYF.

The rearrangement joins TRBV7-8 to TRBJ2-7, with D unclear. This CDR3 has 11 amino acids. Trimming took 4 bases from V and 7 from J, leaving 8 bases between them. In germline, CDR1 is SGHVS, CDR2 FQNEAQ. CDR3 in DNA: TGTGCCAGCAGCTCATGGGGTGAGCAGTACTTC. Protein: CASSSWGEQYF.

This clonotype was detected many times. CDR3 coding DNA: TGTGCCAGCAGTTATCCGGACAGGGGCCGCGACAATGAGCAGTTCTTC. Its protein product is CASSYPDRGRDNEQFF. V and J are TRBV6-6 and TRBJ2-1; 9 nucleotides align to TRBD1. CDR1 and CDR2 (germline): MNHNY, SVGAGI (reference sequence). The J segment lost 5 bases and the V segment lost 3 bases, leaving 8 bases of the junction unmatched. The CDR3 sequence is 16 residues long.

This chain's CDR3 is CASSPSLAGGSYEQYF. As DNA, the CDR3 is TGTGCCAGCAGCCCTTCACTAGCGGGGGGCTCCTACGAGCAGTACTTC. The chain couples TRBV9 to TRBJ2-7, with TRBD2 matching 12 bases. J lost 0 bases, V lost 4 bases, and 5 bases had no gene match. The CDR3 runs 16 residues. Germline V CDR1 and CDR2: SGDLS, YYNGEE.

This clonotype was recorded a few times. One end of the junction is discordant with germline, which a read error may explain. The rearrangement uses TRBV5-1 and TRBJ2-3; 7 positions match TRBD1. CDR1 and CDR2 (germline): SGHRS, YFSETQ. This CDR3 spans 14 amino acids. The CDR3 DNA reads TGTGCCAGCAGCCCTAGACAGGGACCAGATACGCAGTATTTT. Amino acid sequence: CASSPRQGPDTQYF.

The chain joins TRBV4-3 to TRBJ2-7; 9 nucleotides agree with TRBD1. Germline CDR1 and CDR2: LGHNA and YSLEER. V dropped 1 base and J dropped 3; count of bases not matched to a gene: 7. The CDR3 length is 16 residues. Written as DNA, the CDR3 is TGCGCCAGCAGCCAAGGGAGACAGGGGGAAGGCTACGAGCAGTACTTC. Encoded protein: CASSQGRQGEGYEQYF.

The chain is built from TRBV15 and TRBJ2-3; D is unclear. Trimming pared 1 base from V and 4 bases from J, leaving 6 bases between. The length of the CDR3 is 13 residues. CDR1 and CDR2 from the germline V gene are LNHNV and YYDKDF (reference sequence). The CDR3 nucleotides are TGTGCCACCAGCAGAGTTGTCGCAGATACGCAGTATTTT. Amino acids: CATSRVVADTQYF.

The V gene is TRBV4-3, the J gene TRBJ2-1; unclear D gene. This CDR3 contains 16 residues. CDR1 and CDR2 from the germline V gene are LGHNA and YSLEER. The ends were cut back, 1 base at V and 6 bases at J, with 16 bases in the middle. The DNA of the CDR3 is TGCGCCAGCAGCCAAGCTGTGACCGCACTGGGCAATGAGCAGTTCTTC. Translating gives CASSQAVTALGNEQFF.

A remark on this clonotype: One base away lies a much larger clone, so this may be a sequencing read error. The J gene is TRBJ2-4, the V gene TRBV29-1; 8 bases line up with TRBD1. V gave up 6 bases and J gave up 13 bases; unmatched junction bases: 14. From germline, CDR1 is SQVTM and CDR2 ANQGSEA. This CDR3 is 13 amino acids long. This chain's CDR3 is CSVKTGESYGQYF. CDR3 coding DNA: TGCAGCGTAAAGACAGGGGAGAGCTACGGGCAGTACTTC. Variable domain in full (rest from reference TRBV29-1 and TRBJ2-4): SAVISQKPSRDICQRGTSLTIQCQVDSQVTMMFWYRQQPGQSLTLIATANQGSEATYESGFVIDKFPISRPNLTFSTLTVSNMSPEDSSIYLCSVKTGESYGQYFGAGTRLSVL.

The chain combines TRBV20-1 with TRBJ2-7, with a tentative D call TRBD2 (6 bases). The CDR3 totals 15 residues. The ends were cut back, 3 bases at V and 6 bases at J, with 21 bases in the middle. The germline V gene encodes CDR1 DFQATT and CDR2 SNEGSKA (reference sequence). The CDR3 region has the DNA TGCAGTGCTAGCGGCCCGGCGGGGCCCCATAGCGAGCAGTACTTC. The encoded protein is CSASGPAGPHSEQYF.

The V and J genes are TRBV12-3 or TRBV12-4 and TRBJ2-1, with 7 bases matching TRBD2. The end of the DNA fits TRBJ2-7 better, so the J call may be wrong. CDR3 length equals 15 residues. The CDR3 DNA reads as TGTGCCAGCAACCCGCCGGGACTACCCTACAATGAGCAGTACTTC. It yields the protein CASNPPGLPYNEQYF.

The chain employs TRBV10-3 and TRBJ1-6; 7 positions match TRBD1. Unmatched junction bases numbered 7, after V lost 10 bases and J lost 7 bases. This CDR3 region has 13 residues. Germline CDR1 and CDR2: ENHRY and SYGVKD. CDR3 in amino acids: CATGDSLNSPLHF. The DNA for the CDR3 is TGTGCCACCGGGGACAGCCTGAATTCACCCCTCCACTTT.